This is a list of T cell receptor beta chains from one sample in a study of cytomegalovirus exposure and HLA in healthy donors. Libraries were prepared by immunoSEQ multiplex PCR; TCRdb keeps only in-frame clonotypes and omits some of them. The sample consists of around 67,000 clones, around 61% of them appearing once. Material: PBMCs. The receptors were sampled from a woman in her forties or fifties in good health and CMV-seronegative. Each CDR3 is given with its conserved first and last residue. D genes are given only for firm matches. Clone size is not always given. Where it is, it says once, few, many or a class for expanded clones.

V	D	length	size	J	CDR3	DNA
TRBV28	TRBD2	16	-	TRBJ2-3	CASTSLRDYYTDTQYF	TGTGCCAGCACCTCGCTGAGGGACTACTACACAGATACGCAGTATTTT
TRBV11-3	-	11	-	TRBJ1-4	CASSHGEKLFF	TGTGCCAGCAGCCACGGTGAAAAACTGTTTTTT
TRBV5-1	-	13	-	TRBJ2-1	CASSLQGDNEQFF	TGCGCCAGCAGCTTGCAGGGTGATAATGAGCAGTTCTTC
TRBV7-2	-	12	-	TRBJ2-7	CASSLGAYEQYF	TGTGCCAGCAGCTTAGGCGCCTACGAGCAGTACTTC
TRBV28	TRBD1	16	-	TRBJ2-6	CASSTGVFSGANVLTF	TGTGCCAGCAGTACAGGGGTCTTCTCTGGGGCCAACGTCCTGACTTTC
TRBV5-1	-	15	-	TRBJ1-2	CASSPAPMSGDGYTF	TGCGCCAGCAGCCCTGCCCCCATGTCCGGGGATGGCTACACCTTC
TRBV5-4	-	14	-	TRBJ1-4	CASSPREGNEKLFF	TGTGCCAGCTCCCCGAGGGAGGGTAATGAAAAACTGTTTTTT
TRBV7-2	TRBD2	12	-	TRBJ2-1	CASSALLAEQFF	TGTGCCAGCAGCGCCCTACTAGCGGAGCAGTTCTTC
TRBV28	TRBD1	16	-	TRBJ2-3	CASSYPPGQGGDTQYF	TGTGCCAGCAGTTACCCCCCCGGACAGGGGGGAGATACGCAGTATTTT
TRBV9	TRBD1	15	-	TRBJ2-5	CASSGTGGQGETQYF	TGTGCCAGCAGTGGAACAGGGGGCCAAGGAGAGACCCAGTACTTC
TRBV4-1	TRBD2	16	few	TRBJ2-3	CASSQDLAGGTDTQYF	TGCGCCAGCAGCCAAGATCTAGCGGGAGGCACAGATACGCAGTATTTT
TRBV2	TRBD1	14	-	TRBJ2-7	CASSVVRGLDEQYF	TGTGCCAGCAGTGTTGTCAGGGGGCTCGACGAGCAGTACTTC
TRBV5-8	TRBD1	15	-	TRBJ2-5	CASSSSPGTEETQYF	TGTGCCAGCAGCTCTTCACCCGGGACAGAAGAGACCCAGTACTTC
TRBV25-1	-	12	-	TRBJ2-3	CASSPGTDTQYF	TGTGCCAGCAGTCCCGGTACAGATACGCAGTATTTT
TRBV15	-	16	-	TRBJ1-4	CATSSIGRGLSEKLFF	TGTGCCACCAGCAGCATCGGGAGGGGTCTAAGTGAAAAACTGTTTTTT
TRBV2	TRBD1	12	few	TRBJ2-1	CASSGQGNEQFF	TGTGCCAGCAGTGGACAGGGCAATGAGCAGTTCTTC
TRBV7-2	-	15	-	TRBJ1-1	CASSVRQTANTEAFF	TGTGCCAGCAGCGTTCGACAGACGGCGAACACTGAAGCTTTCTTT
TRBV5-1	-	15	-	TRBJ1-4	CASSLVSGSNEKLFF	TGCGCCAGCAGCTTGGTATCAGGGTCTAATGAAAAACTGTTTTTT
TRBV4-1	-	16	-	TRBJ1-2	CASSQDGQVLNYGYTF	TGCGCCAGCAGCCAAGATGGGCAGGTACTTAACTATGGCTACACCTTC
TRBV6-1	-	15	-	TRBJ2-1	CASSEARLASYEQFF	TGTGCCAGCAGTGAAGCTCGGCTAGCGAGCTATGAGCAGTTCTTC
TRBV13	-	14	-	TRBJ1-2	CASDISGAAVGYTF	TGTGCCAGCGATATATCAGGGGCCGCGGTAGGCTACACCTTC
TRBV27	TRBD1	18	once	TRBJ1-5	CASSPNVGGYPLNQPQHF	TGTGCCAGCAGTCCTAATGTAGGGGGCTACCCTCTCAATCAGCCCCAGCATTTT
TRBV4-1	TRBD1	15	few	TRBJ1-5	CASSPPDRGIQPQHF	TGCGCCAGCAGCCCACCCGACAGGGGAATTCAGCCCCAGCATTTT
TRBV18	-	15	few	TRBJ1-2	CASSPLAAANYGYTF	TGTGCCAGCTCACCACTGGCGGCAGCTAACTATGGCTACACCTTC
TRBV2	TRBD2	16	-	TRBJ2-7	CAWRKGLAGAPNEQYF	TGTGCCTGGAGAAAAGGACTAGCGGGAGCCCCAAACGAGCAGTACTTC
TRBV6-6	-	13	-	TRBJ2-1	CASINGDIGEQFF	TGTGCCAGCATTAATGGGGACATCGGTGAGCAGTTCTTC
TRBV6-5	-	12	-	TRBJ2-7	CASSSGAYEQYF	TGTGCCAGCAGTTCCGGTGCCTACGAGCAGTACTTC
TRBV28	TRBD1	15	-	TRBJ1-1	CASSSGTAMNTEAFF	TGTGCCAGCAGTTCCGGGACAGCCATGAACACTGAAGCTTTCTTT
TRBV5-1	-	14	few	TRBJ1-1	CASSLTGVNTEAFF	TGCGCCAGCAGCTTGACAGGAGTGAACACTGAAGCTTTCTTT
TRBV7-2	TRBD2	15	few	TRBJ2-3	CASSSLAGVADTQYF	TGTGCCAGCAGCTCCTTAGCGGGAGTAGCAGATACGCAGTATTTT
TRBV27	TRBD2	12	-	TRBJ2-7	CASSAGVDEQYF	TGTGCCAGCTCGGCGGGAGTAGACGAGCAGTACTTC
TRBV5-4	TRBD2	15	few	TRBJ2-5	CASSLASSGQETQYF	TGTGCCAGCAGCTTGGCGTCTAGCGGACAAGAGACCCAGTACTTC
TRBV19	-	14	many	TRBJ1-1	CASSDRGTHTEAFF	TGTGCCAGTAGTGACCGGGGGACCCACACTGAAGCTTTCTTT
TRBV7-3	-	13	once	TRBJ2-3	CASSLNRADTQYF	TGTGCCAGCAGCTTAAACAGAGCAGATACGCAGTATTTT
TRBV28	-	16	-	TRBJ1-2	CASTPHGSREGYGYTF	TGTGCCAGCACGCCACATGGGTCCCGGGAGGGCTATGGCTACACCTTC